One sample yielded the 15 T cell receptor beta chains listed below, sequenced in a study of cytomegalovirus exposure and HLA in healthy donors. With 60 Vbeta and 13 Jbeta primers, the PCR was carried out. Sequencing was performed with immunoSEQ multiplex PCR; in TCRdb, only in-frame clones are kept and a portion is missing. The sample consists of about 160,000 clones, roughly 70% of them appearing once. Sequenced: PBMCs. The receptors come from a woman aged 25-40 years in good health and CMV-seronegative.

A single count supports this clone. The chain uses TRBV5-1 and TRBJ1-4; D perhaps matches TRBD1 (6 bases). The CDR3 is made up of 14 amino acids. Trimming shortened V by 7 bases and J by 2 bases, and 12 bases separated the two germline ends. Germline V lookup: CDR1 SGHRS, CDR2 YFSETQ. CDR3 sequence: CASRSGVTNEKLFF. The CDR3 DNA follows: TGCGCCAGCCGTTCAGGGGTTACTAATGAAAAACTGTTTTTT.

V usage is TRBV7-2 and J usage is TRBJ2-1; no definite D call. The CDR3 covers 17 residues. V was clipped by 4 bases and J by 0 bases, with 16 bases between them. Germline CDR1 and CDR2: SGHTA and FQGNSA. The CDR3 reads CASSSREIFNSYNEQFF. The CDR3 DNA follows: TGTGCCAGCAGCTCGAGAGAAATTTTTAACTCCTACAATGAGCAGTTCTTC.

V gene TRBV19 combines with J gene TRBJ2-7, with TRBD1 matching 10 bases. Germline trimming cut 1 base from V and 2 bases from J; bases unmatched to any gene: 5. Germline values: CDR1 LNHDA, CDR2 SQIVND (reference sequence). The CDR3 has 16 residues. This CDR3 reads CASSIAGQGIPYEQYF. The CDR3 nucleotides are TGTGCCAGTAGTATAGCGGGACAGGGGATCCCCTACGAGCAGTACTTC.

In this sample, this clone turned up once. This chain uses TRBV10-3 with TRBJ2-1; D is ambiguous. Germline lookup yields CDR1 ENHRY and CDR2 SYGVKD. The CDR3 is made up of 14 amino acids. Trimming removed 6 bases from V and 4 bases from J, with 13 bases in between. CDR3 sequence reads: CAISPGGDYNEQFF. The CDR3 DNA follows: TGTGCCATCAGCCCCGGCGGAGATTACAATGAGCAGTTCTTC.

The V gene is TRBV30, the J gene TRBJ1-1; possible D gene TRBD1, 5 bases. The CDR3 loop spans 16 amino acids. V lost 4 bases and J 4 bases, leaving 22 bases between the germline ends. The germline V gene has CDR1 GTSNPN and CDR2 SVGIG (reference sequence). The DNA for the CDR3 is TGTGCCTGGACCGGTACTCGTCAAGAAACAGGCACTGAAGCTTTCTTT. This encodes CAWTGTRQETGTEAFF.

V usage is TRBV6-5 and J usage is TRBJ2-3; the D gene is possibly TRBD2 (6 bases). The CDR3 runs 15 residues. The V end was cut by 8 bases, the J end by 0 bases, with 15 bases between. Germline V gene sequence: CDR1 MNHEY, CDR2 SVGAGI. CDR3: CASSKWEASTDTQYF. The CDR3, as DNA: TGTGCCAGCTCTAAGTGGGAGGCGAGCACAGATACGCAGTATTTT.

The chain combines TRBV6-4 with TRBJ2-1; D possibly corresponds to TRBD2 (5 bases). Per germline, CDR1 MRHNA and CDR2 SNTAGT. This CDR3 is 16 amino acids long. The germline V and J ends were trimmed by 2 bases and 6 bases, with 17 bases remaining between them. Here the CDR3 reads CASSDHLVRGGNEQFF. The CDR3 nucleotides read TGTGCCAGCAGTGACCATCTAGTTCGTGGAGGCAATGAGCAGTTCTTC.

V usage is TRBV15 and J usage is TRBJ1-5, with no clear D. Germline assignment: CDR1 LNHNV and CDR2 YYDKDF (reference sequence). V lost 1 base and J 2 bases, leaving 9 bases between the germline ends. The CDR3 is 15 residues long. The CDR3 loop is CATSRGLGGNQPQHF. CDR3 nucleotide sequence: TGTGCCACCAGCAGAGGTCTGGGCGGCAATCAGCCCCAGCATTTT.

The chain uses TRBV4-1 and TRBJ2-6; D is possibly TRBD1 (5 bases). Germline CDR1 is MGHRA and CDR2 is YSYEKL. This CDR3 is 18 amino acids long. V was shortened by 5 bases and J by 2 bases, with 19 bases between the two germline ends. The CDR3 loop is CASSMSNSSQAGANVLTF. CDR3 nucleotides: TGCGCCAGCAGCATGTCAAATTCTTCACAGGCTGGGGCCAACGTCCTGACTTTC.

The V and J genes are TRBV6-5 and TRBJ1-6, with D uncertain. CDR1 MNHEY and CDR2 SVGAGI come from the germline V gene. V shed 2 bases and J shed 10 bases, with 15 bases lying between them. CDR3 length: 15 residues. The CDR3 DNA reads as TGTGCCAGCAGTTACGTCGCCAAGGAGAGGTCACCCCTCCACTTT. Its protein product is CASSYVAKERSPLHF.

The chain is built from TRBV12-5 and TRBJ1-6; D may be TRBD1 (5 bases). CDR1 LGHNT and CDR2 FRNRAP come from the germline V gene. The CDR3 totals 12 residues. Trimming took off 5 bases at V and 9 bases at J, with 8 bases between the two ends. CDR3 amino acids: CASGSTGSPLHF. The CDR3, as DNA: TGTGCTAGTGGTAGCACAGGTTCACCCCTCCACTTT.

The rearrangement joins TRBV28 to TRBJ1-4; D perhaps matches TRBD1 (6 bases). The CDR3 runs to 15 residues. Trimming stripped 2 bases from V and 4 bases from J, with 11 bases between. Germline CDR1 reads MDHEN; CDR2 reads SYDVKM. CDR3 coding DNA: TGTGCCAGCAGTTTACCCGGACAGAATAATGAAAAACTGTTTTTT. Translated: CASSLPGQNNEKLFF.

J is TRBJ1-2 and V is TRBV7-9; D call uncertain. This CDR3 region has 13 residues. Trimming removed 3 bases at V and 2 bases at J, with 7 bases between. CDR1 and CDR2 from the germline V gene are SEHNR and FQNEAQ (reference sequence). The CDR3 DNA follows: TGTGCCAGCAGCTTCACTGTGAACTATGGCTACACCTTC. Its translation: CASSFTVNYGYTF.

This clone was picked up a small number of times. Here the CDR3 reads CASSPAGVTRGNTIYF. The CDR3 DNA reads TGTGCCAGCAGCCCGGCGGGGGTAACGAGGGGAAACACCATATATTTT. The chain joins TRBV28 to TRBJ1-3; possibly TRBD1 for D (5 bases). The germline V gene has CDR1 MDHEN and CDR2 SYDVKM. Between the trimmed V and J ends, which lost 6 bases and 4 bases, there was a span of 19 bases. The CDR3 runs to 16 residues.

Note on this clone: The identical CDR3 is also encoded by other nucleotide sequences in the sample. This chain uses TRBV30 with TRBJ2-1; D might be TRBD2 (5 bases). The CDR3 is made up of 13 amino acids. Germline loops: CDR1 GTSNPN, CDR2 SVGIG (reference sequence). V was trimmed by 2 bases and J by 3 bases, leaving 8 bases between them. The CDR3 spells CAWSPGNYNEQFF. In DNA, the CDR3 is TGTGCCTGGAGTCCCGGGAACTACAATGAGCAGTTCTTC.